This entry describes one TCR beta chain. There are 15 residues in the CDR3. Trimming left V 0 bases short and J 2 bases short, with 7 bases between. CDR1 KGHDR and CDR2 SFDVKD come from the germline V gene. This entry belongs to a study of blood T cell repertoires in COVID-19. Per the original methods: By means of reference gene primer amplification, nucleated cell counts were estimated. The method was immunoSEQ multiplex PCR; TCRdb's version includes in-frame clones alone and lacks a portion of them. V and J calls and clone size are as listed in that table; D and trimming were resolved from the DNA. The sample shows about 63,000 clones, over 80% of them seen only once.

What was sequenced was peripheral blood. The chain couples TRBV24-1 to TRBJ2-1, with D possibly matching TRBD1 (5 bases). This TCR derives from a man in his fifties or sixties with active COVID-19. The CDR3 loop reads CATSDLQGTYNEQFF. The DNA for the CDR3 is TGTGCCACCAGTGATTTGCAGGGAACCTACAATGAGCAGTTCTTC.